Below, 30 T cell receptor beta chains from the same sample are listed, as sequenced in a study of blood T cell repertoires in COVID-19. Repertoires were generated with immunoSEQ multiplex PCR, while TCRdb's copy carries only in-frame clones and drops some. The sample consists of tens of thousands of clones, 65% to 85% of them appearing once. The sequencing sample was made of peripheral blood. Receptors were obtained from a woman aged 60-75 years with acute or convalescent COVID-19.

CDR3 amino acids: CASSQDGGWGQPQHF. CDR3 coding DNA: TGTGCCAGCAGCCAAGATGGAGGGTGGGGTCAGCCCCAGCATTTT. The chain is built from TRBV4-2 and TRBJ1-5; D is undetermined. V was trimmed by 0 bases and J by 6 bases, leaving 12 bases between them. CDR1 and CDR2 (germline): LGHNA, YNFKEQ. CDR3 length: 15 residues.

CDR3 loop: CASSDRQGLDINEQFF. CDR3 nucleotide sequence: TGTGCCAGCAGTGATCGACAGGGCTTGGATATCAATGAGCAGTTCTTC. This sequence joins TRBV25-1 and TRBJ2-1; 7 bases align to TRBD1. The CDR3 totals 16 residues. Per the germline V gene, CDR1 is MGHDK and CDR2 is SYGVNS. V dropped 3 bases and J dropped 6; count of bases not matched to a gene: 11.

V gene TRBV27 combines with J gene TRBJ2-1; the D gene is possibly TRBD2 (5 bases). Deletions cut 2 bases from V and 7 bases from J, with 15 bases between. The CDR3 runs to 15 residues. Germline values: CDR1 MNHEY, CDR2 SMNVEV (reference sequence). CDR3 DNA: TGTGCCAGCAGTTTAGCGGGCGCCGGCGGTAATGAGCAGTTCTTC. Amino acid sequence: CASSLAGAGGNEQFF.

This chain uses TRBV5-5 with TRBJ1-5, with TRBD1 matching 10 bases. The J segment lost 6 bases and the V segment lost 2 bases, leaving 5 bases of the junction unmatched. Per the germline V gene, CDR1 is SGHKS and CDR2 is YYEKEE (reference sequence). This CDR3 region has 15 residues. Here the CDR3 reads CASSFLTGGGQPQHF. CDR3 in DNA: TGTGCCAGCAGCTTTTTGACAGGGGGCGGTCAGCCCCAGCATTTT.

The chain has TRBV28 and TRBJ2-5; perhaps TRBD2 as D (6 bases). The CDR3 covers 17 residues. The V gene's germline CDR1 is MDHEN and CDR2 SYDVKM. Trimming took 5 bases from V and 0 from J, leaving 19 bases between them. The CDR3 spells CASSPWDLSQYQETQYF. CDR3 DNA sequence: TGTGCCAGCAGTCCCTGGGACTTGTCCCAGTACCAAGAGACCCAGTACTTC. Supplemented by reference TRBV28 and TRBJ2-5, the full variable domain reads DVKVTQSSRYLVKRTGEKVFLECVQDMDHENMFWYRQDPGLGLRLIYFSYDVKMKEKGDIPEGYSVSREKKERFSLILESASTNQTSMYLCASSPWDLSQYQETQYFGPGTRLLVL.

The chain uses TRBV6-5 and TRBJ1-5; TRBD1 is a possible D gene (5 bases). The CDR3 covers 14 residues. In germline, CDR1 is MNHEY, CDR2 SVGAGI. The V end was cut by 6 bases, the J end by 7 bases, with 16 bases between. As DNA, the CDR3 is TGTGCCAGCAGGGGGGGATTAGGCCACCAGCCCCAGCATTTT. Translation gives CASRGGLGHQPQHF.

The rearrangement joins TRBV5-1 to TRBJ2-7; possibly TRBD1 for D (6 bases). V was shortened by 3 bases and J by 4 bases, with 29 bases between the two germline ends. Germline V gives CDR1 SGHRS, CDR2 YFSETQ. The CDR3 runs 19 residues. The CDR3 DNA follows: TGCGCCAGCAGCTCCCACTCCGCAGGGGCCCGAGGATTCCGGTACGAGCAGTACTTC. It encodes CASSSHSAGARGFRYEQYF.

The gene calls are TRBV19 and TRBJ1-4, with D uncertain. The CDR3 is 12 residues long. V lost 9 bases to trimming and J lost 0 bases, with 5 bases between them. Germline lookup yields CDR1 LNHDA and CDR2 SQIVND (reference sequence). As DNA, the CDR3 is TGTGCCAGCTACTCAACTAATGAAAAACTGTTTTTT. Protein sequence: CASYSTNEKLFF.

V gene TRBV20-1 combines with J gene TRBJ1-5, with D possibly matching TRBD1 (5 bases). CDR1 DFQATT and CDR2 SNEGSKA come from the germline V gene (reference sequence). CDR3 length: 14 residues. Trimming removed 3 bases at V and 0 bases at J, with 9 bases between. The CDR3 sequence: CSASRGDSNQPQHF. DNA for the CDR3: TGCAGTGCTAGTCGGGGGGATAGCAATCAGCCCCAGCATTTT.

CDR3 nucleotide sequence: TGTGCCAGCAGCCAAGACCGGGGCTACAATGAGCAGTTCTTC. It yields the protein CASSQDRGYNEQFF. The chain uses TRBV4-2 and TRBJ2-1, with D possibly TRBD2 on 5 matching bases. The germline V gene encodes CDR1 LGHNA and CDR2 YNFKEQ. Trimming removed 0 bases from V and 3 bases from J, with 6 bases in between. The CDR3 is 14 amino acids.

The chain links TRBV27 to TRBJ1-5; 8 bases align to TRBD1. Trimming removed 5 bases from V and 2 bases from J; junction bases left unmatched: 2. Germline values: CDR1 MNHEY, CDR2 SMNVEV (reference sequence). The CDR3 consists of 14 residues. The CDR3 is CASSKTGGNQPQHF. CDR3 bases: TGTGCCAGCAGTAAGACAGGGGGCAATCAGCCCCAGCATTTT.

The chain combines TRBV5-1 with TRBJ1-1; D remains unclear. The CDR3 length is 13 residues. V was pared by 4 bases and J by 1 base, with 8 bases between. Looked up from germline, CDR1 is SGHRS and CDR2 is YFSETQ. Here the CDR3 DNA reads TGCGCCAGCAGCCCGCCGGGGAACACTGAAGCTTTCTTT. Amino acids: CASSPPGNTEAFF.

This chain links TRBV19 with TRBJ1-1; tentative D call: TRBD1 (6 bases). This CDR3 has 15 residues. The V end was cut by 3 bases, the J end by 0 bases, with 11 bases between. The germline V gene encodes CDR1 LNHDA and CDR2 SQIVND (reference sequence). This CDR3 reads CASSIGAGVNTEAFF. The CDR3 coding sequence is TGTGCCAGTAGTATCGGGGCAGGGGTGAACACTGAAGCTTTCTTT.

The V and J genes are TRBV30 and TRBJ1-1; D might be TRBD1 (5 bases). V lost 6 bases and J 8 bases, leaving 13 bases between the germline ends. CDR1 is GTSNPN and CDR2 is SVGIG in the germline V gene (reference sequence). This CDR3 has 11 residues. CDR3 DNA: TGTGCCTGCCGTCAGACAGTCGAAGCTTTCTTT. Translation gives CACRQTVEAFF.

The chain links TRBV5-1 to TRBJ1-1, with 7 nucleotides matching TRBD1. Germline V gives CDR1 SGHRS, CDR2 YFSETQ. V shed 7 bases, J shed 5 bases, and the junction held 11 bases outside the gene matches. The CDR3 has 14 residues. CDR3: CASDPTGTRTEAFF. Here the CDR3 DNA reads TGCGCCAGCGACCCGACAGGGACAAGGACTGAAGCTTTCTTT.

The chain combines TRBV2 with TRBJ1-5; D might be TRBD1 (6 bases). Germline CDR1 SNHLY, CDR2 FYNNEI. V lost 6 bases and J lost 3, with 21 bases in between. CDR3 length equals 17 residues. The CDR3 coding sequence is TGTGCCAGCAGCTTGAACGAAGCAACAGGGACCAATCAGCCCCAGCATTTT. Protein sequence: CASSLNEATGTNQPQHF.

The chain uses TRBV5-5 and TRBJ2-3; D uncertain. Germline assignment: CDR1 SGHKS and CDR2 YYEKEE (reference sequence). V lost 3 bases, J lost 4 bases, and 9 bases lay in between. CDR3 length: 13 residues. The CDR3, as DNA: TGTGCCAGCAGCTCCAGCGTCTCAGATACGCAGTATTTT. Residues: CASSSSVSDTQYF.

The V gene is TRBV19, the J gene TRBJ1-2; the D is unclear. The germline V and J ends were trimmed by 9 bases and 0 bases, with 8 bases remaining between them. The CDR3 extends over 12 amino acids. Germline-derived CDR1 and CDR2 are LNHDA and SQIVND (reference sequence). CDR3 sequence: CASSLTNYGYTF. The CDR3 DNA reads as TGTGCCAGCAGTCTTACTAACTATGGCTACACCTTC.

This chain uses TRBV27 with TRBJ1-4; 8 bases agree with TRBD1. The CDR3 runs to 14 residues. CDR1 is MNHEY, CDR2 SMNVEV, per germline (reference sequence). The V gene end was trimmed by 4 bases and the J gene end by 6 bases; junction bases not matched to a gene: 4. The CDR3 region has the DNA TGTGCCAGCAGTTCCGACAGGGGCTATGAAAAACTGTTTTTT. This sequence encodes CASSSDRGYEKLFF.

The J gene is TRBJ1-1, the V gene TRBV2; no firm D call. V was pared by 4 bases and J by 6 bases, with 18 bases between. This CDR3 comprises 15 residues. Germline V gene data show CDR1 as SNHLY and CDR2 as FYNNEI. The CDR3 bases are TGTGCCAGCAGTGGTAGCTCCGCGTCGGTCGCTGAAGCTTTCTTT. Its translation is CASSGSSASVAEAFF.

A note on this clone: Other nucleotide sequences in the sample specify the same CDR3. This chain joins TRBV19 and TRBJ1-5, with a tentative D call TRBD1 (6 bases). Germline values: CDR1 LNHDA, CDR2 SQIVND (reference sequence). Trimming cost V 3 bases and J 7 bases, with 10 bases left between them. This CDR3 is built from 13 residues. The CDR3 loop reads CASSIRGEQPQHF. The CDR3 bases are TGTGCCAGTAGTATCAGGGGAGAACAGCCCCAGCATTTT. Using reference TRBV19 and TRBJ1-5 for the parts outside the CDR3, the full variable domain is DGGITQSPKYLFRKEGQNVTLSCEQNLNHDAMYWYRQDPGQGLRLIYYSQIVNDFQKGDIAEGYSVSREKKESFPLTVTSAQKNPTAFYLCASSIRGEQPQHFGDGTRLSIL.

The chain employs TRBV5-1 and TRBJ1-2, with no clear D. From germline, CDR1 is SGHRS and CDR2 YFSETQ. With 3 bases removed from V and 11 bases from J, the gap between germline ends came to 17 bases. CDR3 length: 13 residues. CDR3 amino acids: CASSSEGSSLYTF. In DNA, the CDR3 is TGCGCCAGCAGCTCGGAGGGATCGTCTTTATACACCTTC.

The chain links TRBV7-8 to TRBJ2-7; no reliable D call. With 0 bases removed from V and 1 base from J, the gap between germline ends came to 10 bases. The germline CDR1 and CDR2 sequences are SGHVS and FQNEAQ. The CDR3 extends over 15 amino acids. The CDR3 protein is CASSLAQARSYEQYF. For the CDR3, the DNA is TGTGCCAGCAGCTTAGCCCAGGCCCGATCCTACGAGCAGTACTTC.

The chain recombines TRBV3-1 (or the pseudogene TRBV3-2) with TRBJ2-6; 7 nucleotides align to TRBD1. The J segment lost 2 bases and the V segment lost 4 bases, leaving 14 bases of the junction unmatched. Germline lookup yields CDR1 LGHDT and CDR2 YNNKEL (reference sequence). This CDR3 is built from 19 residues. The CDR3 sequence is CASSPHNPGQLPGANVLTF. The CDR3 nucleotides are TGTGCCAGCAGCCCTCACAACCCGGGACAGCTGCCTGGGGCCAACGTCCTGACTTTC.

The chain is built from TRBV29-1 and TRBJ1-2; 8 nucleotides line up with TRBD1. This CDR3 is 14 amino acids long. With 3 bases clipped from V and 2 bases from J, the junction kept 5 bases outside the gene matches. Germline CDR1 SQVTM, CDR2 ANQGSEA. The CDR3 region has the DNA TGCAGCGTTGACTCTCGGACAGGGAACTATGGCTACACCTTC. Translating gives CSVDSRTGNYGYTF.

The chain recombines TRBV30 with TRBJ2-5; 7 bases agree with TRBD2. The CDR3 runs to 13 residues. Looked up from germline, CDR1 is GTSNPN and CDR2 is SVGIG (reference sequence). V lost 4 bases and J lost 2; bases outside the gene matches: 4. In DNA, the CDR3 is TGTGCCTGGAACCCTAGCGGACAAGAGACCCAGTACTTC. This codes for CAWNPSGQETQYF.

The chain employs TRBV7-2 and TRBJ2-1; D might be TRBD2 (7 bases). The CDR3 consists of 16 residues. Trimming stripped 0 bases from V and 8 bases from J, with 17 bases between. Per germline, CDR1 SGHTA and CDR2 FQGNSA. The CDR3 DNA reads TGTGCCAGCAGCTTAGCGCGGGGGCCTACTAGGCATGAGCAGTTCTTC. Its protein is CASSLARGPTRHEQFF.

J is TRBJ2-3 and V is TRBV6-6; 9 nucleotides align to TRBD2. The CDR3 spans 14 residues. In germline, CDR1 is MNHNY, CDR2 SVGAGI (reference sequence). V dropped 6 bases and J dropped 5; count of bases not matched to a gene: 6. CDR3 sequence reads: CASSRGGGIDTQYF. Written as DNA, the CDR3 is TGTGCCAGCAGCCGCGGGGGGGGGATAGATACGCAGTATTTT.

This clone appeared a few times. The V gene is TRBV25-1, the J gene TRBJ2-7; a weak D match, TRBD2 (5 bases). Germline V gene lookup returns CDR1 MGHDK and CDR2 SYGVNS. The germline V and J ends were trimmed by 6 bases and 2 bases, with 8 bases remaining between them. This CDR3 has 12 amino acids. The CDR3 region is CASSFGAYEQYF. The CDR3 region has the DNA TGTGCCAGCAGCTTCGGGGCCTACGAGCAGTACTTC.

The chain recombines TRBV30 with TRBJ2-5; D may be TRBD2 (6 bases). The CDR3 is 15 residues long. Germline-derived CDR1 and CDR2 are GTSNPN and SVGIG (reference sequence). Trimming stripped 0 bases from V and 0 bases from J, with 11 bases between. Here the CDR3 DNA reads TGTGCCTGGAGTGTAAGTGCGGGAAACCAAGAGACCCAGTACTTC. Residues: CAWSVSAGNQETQYF.